These 29 T cell receptor beta chains came from one sample sequenced in a study of blood T cell repertoires in COVID-19. Produced via immunoSEQ multiplex PCR; TCRdb's table is partial and in-frame only. The sample holds hundreds of thousands of clones, 65% to 90% seen once. The specimen sequenced was peripheral blood. Source of these receptors: a man between 50 and 59 years old with COVID-19, enrolled during active disease.

This chain uses TRBV11-2 with TRBJ1-5; no reliable D call. Germline lookup yields CDR1 SGHAT and CDR2 FQNNGV. V lost 1 base and J lost 5, with 6 bases in between. The CDR3 extends over 13 amino acids. The CDR3 spells CASSLVGDQPQHF. DNA of the CDR3: TGTGCCAGCAGCTTAGTTGGAGATCAGCCCCAGCATTTT.

J is TRBJ1-1 and V is TRBV28, with D possibly being TRBD1 (5 bases). This CDR3 is 11 amino acids long. V was shortened by 3 bases and J by 8 bases, with 7 bases between the two germline ends. Germline assignment: CDR1 MDHEN and CDR2 SYDVKM. The DNA for the CDR3 is TGTGCCAGCAGTTTCAGGGCAGAAGCTTTCTTT. Residues: CASSFRAEAFF.

CDR3 coding DNA: TGCAGCGTTGAACAAGGACAGGGGGCCGATGAGCAGTTCTTC. Translated: CSVEQGQGADEQFF. This sequence joins TRBV29-1 and TRBJ2-1, with 11 bases matching TRBD1. The CDR3 extends over 14 amino acids. Germline-derived CDR1 and CDR2 are SQVTM and ANQGSEA. After removal of 2 bases from V and 8 bases from J, the junction contained 5 bases not matched to a gene.

The V gene is TRBV28, the J gene TRBJ1-5, with TRBD1 matching over 8 bases. V shed 10 bases, J shed 3 bases, and the junction held 14 bases outside the gene matches. There are 16 residues in the CDR3. Germline V gives CDR1 MDHEN, CDR2 SYDVKM. CDR3: CATRRQGRFDNQPQHF. CDR3 DNA sequence: TGTGCCACCCGCAGACAGGGGAGGTTCGACAATCAGCCCCAGCATTTT.

V and J are TRBV4-3 and TRBJ1-5; 7 bases are shared with TRBD1. The CDR3 has 15 amino acids. CDR1 and CDR2 from the germline V gene are LGHNA and YSLEER. Losses at the gene ends were 0 bases for V and 6 bases for J; bases not matched to a gene: 5. The CDR3 DNA sequence: TGCGCCAGCAGCCAAGATCTGTACAGGGGTCAGCCCCAGCATTTT. Its translation is CASSQDLYRGQPQHF.

The chain joins TRBV11-2 to TRBJ1-3; D is unclear. Per the germline V gene, CDR1 is SGHAT and CDR2 is FQNNGV. The V and J ends lost 5 bases and 2 bases respectively, with 22 bases between them. This CDR3 spans 18 amino acids. CDR3 nucleotides: TGTGCCAGCAGCCCAAACCGGGCCATAGCCGGGGCTGGAAACACCATATATTTT. Translating it yields CASSPNRAIAGAGNTIYF.

J is TRBJ1-3 and V is TRBV5-1, with 8 bases aligning to TRBD1. The CDR3 has 14 amino acids. Looked up from germline, CDR1 is SGHRS and CDR2 is YFSETQ. Trimming cost V 4 bases and J 2 bases; bases outside gene matches: 2. The CDR3 region is CASSPGQAGNTIYF. For the CDR3, the DNA is TGCGCCAGCAGCCCGGGACAGGCTGGAAACACCATATATTTT.

The rearrangement joins TRBV5-3 to TRBJ1-1; a weak D match, TRBD1 (6 bases). TRBV5-3 is an ORF, with its function uncertain. The V gene lost 2 bases and the J gene lost 0 bases, with 14 bases spanning the gap. This CDR3 comprises 16 residues. The CDR3 sequence: CARSFPPQGMNTEAFF. The DNA of the CDR3 is TGTGCCAGAAGCTTCCCCCCACAGGGCATGAACACTGAAGCTTTCTTT.

J is TRBJ2-3 and V is TRBV2; 11 bases align to TRBD2. The CDR3 is made up of 17 amino acids. V lost 6 bases to trimming and J lost 1 base; unmatched junction nucleotides: 9. Germline CDR1 reads SNHLY; CDR2 reads FYNNEI. The CDR3 loop is CASRSPGTSGGTDTQYF. The CDR3 DNA reads as TGTGCCAGCAGAAGTCCCGGGACTAGCGGTGGCACAGATACGCAGTATTTT.

V gene TRBV5-4 combines with J gene TRBJ1-1; D may be TRBD1 (5 bases). This CDR3 is built from 14 residues. Trimming cost V 0 bases and J 2 bases, with 8 bases left between them. From germline, CDR1 is SGHNT and CDR2 YYREEE (reference sequence). The CDR3 DNA is TGTGCCAGCAGCTTGGCAGGGAAAAACACTGAAGCTTTCTTT. This gives the protein CASSLAGKNTEAFF.

The V gene is TRBV6-5, the J gene TRBJ1-3, with TRBD1 matching 7 bases. Trimming at V came to 8 bases and at J to 1 base, leaving 8 bases not matched to a gene. The CDR3 is 15 amino acids. In germline, CDR1 is MNHEY, CDR2 SVGAGI. The CDR3 region has the DNA TGTGCCAGCGATAGAAGACAGGGATCTGGAAACACCATATATTTT. It is translated as CASDRRQGSGNTIYF.

The V call is TRBV5-1, the J call TRBJ2-3; 10 bases align to TRBD1. Germline values: CDR1 SGHRS, CDR2 YFSETQ. CDR3 length: 16 amino acids. Unmatched junction bases numbered 3, after V lost 0 bases and J lost 2 bases. CDR3 sequence reads: CASSLVGTGVTDTQYF. CDR3 coding DNA: TGCGCCAGCAGCTTGGTCGGGACAGGGGTCACAGATACGCAGTATTTT.

This clone was recorded once. The rearrangement joins TRBV4-1 to TRBJ2-2, with TRBD2 identical over 7 bases. The V gene's germline CDR1 is MGHRA and CDR2 YSYEKL. V lost 0 bases, J lost 7 bases, and 5 bases stayed unmatched. This CDR3 contains 15 residues. In DNA, the CDR3 is TGCGCCAGCAGCCAAGAGGGGGGGAGGAACGGGGAGCTGTTTTTT. Translating it yields CASSQEGGRNGELFF.

In regard to this clone: The identical CDR3 is also encoded by other nucleotide sequences in the sample. This chain uses TRBV3-1 (or the pseudogene TRBV3-2) with TRBJ1-5, with TRBD1 matching 10 bases. Germline values: CDR1 LGHDT, CDR2 YNNKEL (reference sequence). Trimming removed 3 bases from V and 2 bases from J; junction bases left unmatched: 4. This CDR3 is built from 16 residues. The CDR3 loop reads CASSQAGTGGNQPQHF. The CDR3 DNA reads TGTGCCAGCAGCCAGGCCGGGACAGGGGGCAATCAGCCCCAGCATTTT.

V and J are TRBV14 and TRBJ2-2; D is possibly TRBD1 (5 bases). V was cut by 1 base and J by 7 bases, with 19 bases left in between. Germline-derived CDR1 and CDR2 are SGHDN and FVKESK. The CDR3 runs 17 residues. DNA of the CDR3: TGTGCCAGCAGCCAAGGGACAATTGTCCCCATGGACGGGGAGCTGTTTTTT. This sequence encodes CASSQGTIVPMDGELFF.

The chain links TRBV25-1 to TRBJ2-7; 10 bases line up with TRBD1. The germline V gene encodes CDR1 MGHDK and CDR2 SYGVNS. V shed 7 bases and J 4 bases; nucleotides not matched to a gene: 4. This CDR3 region has 13 residues. Here the CDR3 reads CASTTGGSYEQYF. The DNA for the CDR3 is TGTGCCAGCACGACAGGGGGCTCATACGAGCAGTACTTC.

V is TRBV4-3 and J is TRBJ1-1; D ambiguous. CDR1 is LGHNA and CDR2 is YSLEER in the germline V gene. This CDR3 region has 14 residues. V was trimmed by 4 bases and J by 6 bases, leaving 15 bases between them. The CDR3 loop reads CASSLSPRVAEAFF. The CDR3 DNA reads as TGCGCCAGCAGCCTTTCACCGAGAGTGGCTGAAGCTTTCTTT.

This chain connects TRBV6-5 to TRBJ2-7, with 7 bases aligning to TRBD2. Looked up from germline, CDR1 is MNHEY and CDR2 is SVGAGI. J lost 3 bases, V lost 0 bases, and 5 bases had no gene match. The CDR3 consists of 15 residues. The CDR3 sequence is CASSYSSGTNYEQYF. The CDR3 DNA sequence: TGTGCCAGCAGTTACTCATCCGGGACTAACTACGAGCAGTACTTC.

This chain uses TRBV27 with TRBJ1-6; 7 positions match TRBD1. V shed 2 bases and J 7 bases; nucleotides not matched to a gene: 14. Germline CDR1 reads MNHEY; CDR2 reads SMNVEV (reference sequence). This CDR3 spans 18 amino acids. This chain's CDR3 is CASSLTPPRAGGNSPLHF. CDR3 DNA: TGTGCCAGCAGTTTAACCCCACCGCGGGCAGGGGGGAATTCACCCCTCCACTTT.

The chain has TRBV19 and TRBJ2-2; TRBD2 aligns across 8 bases. CDR3 length equals 16 residues. The V gene's germline CDR1 is LNHDA and CDR2 SQIVND (reference sequence). The V gene end was trimmed by 4 bases and the J gene end by 1 base; junction bases not matched to a gene: 5. CDR3 DNA: TGTGCCAGTAGTAAAAGACTAGCGAAGAACACCGGGGAGCTGTTTTTT. Residues: CASSKRLAKNTGELFF.

V is TRBV24-1 and J is TRBJ1-2; D is perhaps TRBD1 (6 bases). Germline V gene data show CDR1 as KGHDR and CDR2 as SFDVKD. Trimming pared 4 bases from V and 3 bases from J, leaving 11 bases between. This CDR3 region has 14 residues. The CDR3 reads CATSDQDSYYGYTF. DNA for the CDR3: TGTGCCACCAGTGACCAGGACAGTTACTATGGCTACACCTTC.

The chain is built from TRBV5-4 and TRBJ2-3; D ambiguous. The CDR3 has 17 amino acids. From germline, CDR1 is SGHNT and CDR2 YYREEE (reference sequence). Trimming stripped 0 bases from V and 1 base from J, with 15 bases between. CDR3 nucleotides: TGTGCCAGCAGCTTGGGGCTCCAGGTGTTTGGCACAGATACGCAGTATTTT. Protein sequence: CASSLGLQVFGTDTQYF.

The CDR3 is CASSSGTGSSPLHF. The CDR3 nucleotides read TGTGCCAGCAGCTCCGGGACAGGGAGTTCACCCCTCCACTTT. V is TRBV5-4 and J is TRBJ1-6, with 9 bases aligning to TRBD1. The CDR3 has 14 residues. The V gene end was trimmed by 3 bases and the J gene end by 9 bases; junction bases not matched to a gene: 4. Germline V lookup: CDR1 SGHNT, CDR2 YYREEE (reference sequence).

V and J are TRBV7-8 and TRBJ1-1; D is possibly TRBD1 (6 bases). The CDR3 extends over 15 amino acids. The V end lost 5 bases, the J end lost 3 bases, and 16 bases lay between the germline ends. Germline V gene lookup returns CDR1 SGHVS and CDR2 FQNEAQ. In nucleotides, the CDR3 is TGTGCCAGCAGCCCCCGACAGGTGGGGGACACTGAAGCTTTCTTT. Encoded protein: CASSPRQVGDTEAFF.

V usage is TRBV5-1 and J usage is TRBJ2-3, with D maybe TRBD1 (5 bases). The CDR3 loop spans 15 amino acids. The germline V gene encodes CDR1 SGHRS and CDR2 YFSETQ. V was trimmed by 2 bases and J by 1 base, leaving 11 bases between them. CDR3 in DNA: TGCGCCAGCAGCTTCCTGACAGCGCGCACAGATACGCAGTATTTT. Its translation: CASSFLTARTDTQYF.

This rearrangement joins TRBV19 to TRBJ1-5; no firm D call. Per germline, CDR1 LNHDA and CDR2 SQIVND (reference sequence). Trimming took off 6 bases at V and 2 bases at J, with 5 bases between the two ends. The CDR3 is 12 amino acids. The CDR3 protein is CASSRGNQPQHF. CDR3 nucleotides: TGTGCCAGTAGCCGGGGCAATCAGCCCCAGCATTTT.

The chain employs TRBV19 and TRBJ2-3, with 9 bases fitting TRBD1. Germline V lookup: CDR1 LNHDA, CDR2 SQIVND (reference sequence). The CDR3 contains 19 residues. J was trimmed by 0 bases and V by 4 bases; bases with no gene match: 14. CDR3 sequence reads: CASSSIITGTGTSTDTQYF. The CDR3 bases are TGTGCCAGTAGTAGCATCATCACCGGGACAGGGACAAGCACAGATACGCAGTATTTT.

V gene TRBV25-1 combines with J gene TRBJ2-7; 8 nucleotides line up with TRBD1. V lost 3 bases, J lost 2 bases, and 9 bases stayed unmatched. Looked up from germline, CDR1 is MGHDK and CDR2 is SYGVNS. CDR3 length: 16 amino acids. The CDR3 DNA sequence: TGTGCCAGCAGTGATTCGGACAGGGCCACCCCCTACGAGCAGTACTTC. Protein: CASSDSDRATPYEQYF.

The chain uses TRBV3-1 (or the pseudogene TRBV3-2) and TRBJ1-1; D gene unclear. The CDR3 covers 14 residues. V was cut by 8 bases and J by 0 bases, with 13 bases left in between. Germline lookup yields CDR1 LGHDT and CDR2 YNNKEL (reference sequence). CDR3 region: CASVSGEMNTEAFF. DNA of the CDR3: TGTGCCAGCGTAAGTGGGGAGATGAACACTGAAGCTTTCTTT.